These T cell receptor beta chains were read from a single sample in a study of cytomegalovirus exposure and HLA in healthy donors. Clones were read by immunoSEQ multiplex PCR, and TCRdb kept only the in-frame ones, dropping some. The sample shows around 140,000 clones, 75% to 90% of them seen only once. The source material was PBMCs. The receptor set was obtained from a woman between 18 and 30 years old in good health and CMV-seronegative. The CDR3 runs from the conserved cysteine through the conserved F or W. The order of the fields is J gene, clone size, V gene, D gene, CDR3 protein, CDR3 DNA. The D gene is left open where the match is weak. Clone size is given for some rows only: seen once, a few or many times, or a class if the clone is expanded.

>TRBJ1-6|few|TRBV7-9|NA
CASSSRTANSPLHF
TGTGCCAGCAGCTCCCGGACAGCTAATTCACCCCTCCACTTT
>TRBJ2-7|NA|TRBV10-3|TRBD2
CAISGKRGDSSYEQYF
TGTGCCATCAGCGGGAAGCGGGGGGACAGCTCCTACGAGCAGTACTTC
>TRBJ1-1|NA|TRBV6-1|NA
CASSERILERTEAFF
TGTGCCAGCAGTGAAAGAATATTGGAGAGAACTGAAGCTTTCTTT
>TRBJ1-6|NA|TRBV18|NA
CASSTDSSYNSPLHF
TGTGCCAGCTCCACGGACAGCTCCTATAATTCACCCCTCCACTTT
>TRBJ2-1|NA|TRBV10-3|TRBD2
CAINAGLGVGYEQFF
TGTGCCATCAATGCCGGACTAGGGGTTGGGTATGAGCAGTTCTTC
>TRBJ2-2|NA|TRBV6-1|NA
CASNELALNTGELFF
TGTGCCAGCAATGAACTAGCCCTTAACACCGGGGAGCTGTTTTTT
>TRBJ1-5|NA|TRBV15|NA
CATSKAREATSYSNQPQHF
TGTGCCACCAGCAAGGCCCGGGAGGCCACCTCTTATAGCAATCAGCCCCAGCATTTT
>TRBJ1-5|once|TRBV2|NA
CASSVDSGDQPQHF
TGTGCCAGCAGCGTAGACAGTGGGGATCAGCCCCAGCATTTT
>TRBJ1-1|NA|TRBV11-2|NA
CASRPPGVAHTEAFF
TGTGCCAGCAGGCCCCCAGGGGTCGCTCACACTGAAGCTTTCTTT
>TRBJ2-7|NA|TRBV5-1|NA
CASSSTGQYYEQYF
TGCGCCAGCAGCTCAACTGGGCAGTACTACGAGCAGTACTTC
>TRBJ1-1|NA|TRBV4-1|NA
CASSLGRVTNTEAFF
TGCGCCAGCAGCCTAGGCAGGGTAACGAACACTGAAGCTTTCTTT
>TRBJ2-7|few|TRBV6-5|TRBD1
CASSYSGQDETYEQYF
TGTGCCAGCAGTTACTCCGGACAGGACGAAACCTACGAGCAGTACTTC
>TRBJ2-3|NA|TRBV29-1|NA
CSVTGQNTDTQYF
TGCAGCGTTACCGGACAGAACACAGATACGCAGTATTTT
>TRBJ1-1|NA|TRBV6-5|TRBD1
CASTRDRGRPEAFF
TGTGCCAGCACCCGGGACAGGGGTCGTCCTGAAGCTTTCTTT